The TCR beta chain under discussion was sequenced for a study of T cell changes during pregnancy in multiple sclerosis. Assay: immunoSEQ multiplex PCR; the TCRdb copy retains only in-frame clones and omits some. The sample lists some 80,000 clones, around 96% occurring once. J gave up 7 bases and V 4 bases, and 2 bases lay outside the gene matches. Germline loops: CDR1 SEHNR, CDR2 FQNEAQ (reference sequence). The CDR3 sequence is 12 residues long. The chain joins TRBV7-9 to TRBJ1-1; 8 nucleotides agree with TRBD1. This sequence originates from a female donor with multiple sclerosis, enrolled in a pregnancy study. The specimen comprised peripheral blood, sampled in the second trimester of pregnancy. The CDR3 coding sequence is TGTGCCAGCAGCTATGGACAGGGTGAAGCTTTCTTT. Its translation: CASSYGQGEAFF.